Listed here are 17 T cell receptor beta chains from one sample, sequenced in a study of T cells expressing NK-cell markers. TCRdb re-analyzed the 5' RACE reads; it lists each CDR3 protein once, without DNA. The table lists approximately 550,000 distinct CDR3 sequences. Sequenced material: blood T cells: a sorted CD56 or NKG2C T cell subset, CD4+ or CD8+ T cells, or bulk PBMC T cells (not recorded which). Receptors were obtained from a man between 18 and 29 years old in good health.

The rearrangement joins TRBV12-3 or TRBV12-4 to TRBJ1-2; TCRdb's D gene call, TRBD1, goes unchecked for lack of DNA. The CDR3 has 16 residues. CDR3 loop: CASRRNIGRVNYGYTF.

The CDR3 loop reads CASSTPDRAKNIQYF. The chain is built from TRBV6-1 and TRBJ2-4. The germline gives CDR1 MNHNS, CDR2 SASEGT. The CDR3 totals 15 residues.

This CDR3 is CASSFNRPGDNQPQHF. This chain links TRBV7-9 with TRBJ1-5; with no DNA, the TCRdb D assignment of TRBD1 cannot be verified. Germline V gene sequence: CDR1 SEHNR, CDR2 FQNEAQ (reference sequence). This CDR3 comprises 16 residues.

The gene calls are TRBV12-3 or TRBV12-4 and TRBJ1-5; absent DNA, TCRdb's TRBD1 call cannot be checked. This CDR3 contains 17 residues. CDR3 residues: CASSLETGPLSNQPQHF.

The rearrangement links TRBV29-1 to TRBJ2-3; the TCRdb call, TRBD1, lacks DNA for checking. The germline CDR1 and CDR2 sequences are SQVTM and ANQGSEA. CDR3 length: 14 residues. CDR3 in amino acids: CSVVGGPRLDTQYF.

The V call is TRBV20-1, the J call TRBJ2-5. Germline V CDR1 and CDR2: DFQATT, SNEGSKA (reference sequence). This CDR3 is 13 amino acids long. The CDR3 protein is CSATAEHQETQYF.

V and J are TRBV5-1 and TRBJ2-1. The germline gives CDR1 SGHRS, CDR2 YFSETQ. CDR3 length equals 12 residues. This CDR3 is CASSLATTEQFF. Filled out from reference TRBV5-1 and TRBJ2-1, the complete variable domain reads KAGVTQTPRYLIKTRGQQVTLSCSPISGHRSVSWYQQTPGQGLQFLFEYFSETQRNKGNFPGRFSGRQFSNSRSEMNVSTLELGDSALYLCASSLATTEQFFGPGTRLTVL.

The chain combines TRBV20-1 with TRBJ2-1; lacking DNA, the TRBD1 call made by TCRdb goes unchecked. The germline gives CDR1 DFQATT, CDR2 SNEGSKA (reference sequence). CDR3 length: 15 amino acids. The CDR3: CSARPGGSSYNEQFF.

The chain uses TRBV12-3 or TRBV12-4 and TRBJ1-4; TCRdb's D call of TRBD1 is untestable without DNA. The CDR3 covers 15 residues. CDR3 sequence: CASSLAPDGYEKLFF.

The chain is built from TRBV5-1 and TRBJ2-1; without DNA, the TCRdb call of TRBD1 cannot be checked. Looked up from germline, CDR1 is SGHRS and CDR2 is YFSETQ. This CDR3 has 14 amino acids. This CDR3 reads CASSFRPEFGEQFF.

The chain uses TRBV7-9 and TRBJ2-5; TCRdb indicates TRBD2, and absent DNA this call remains unverified. CDR3 length: 16 amino acids. CDR1 is SEHNR, CDR2 FQNEAQ, per germline (reference sequence). The CDR3 reads CASSLPSGSLEETQYF.

This sequence joins TRBV5-1 and TRBJ2-5; TCRdb gives TRBD2 as the D gene, but with no DNA this cannot be confirmed. Germline V gene sequence: CDR1 SGHRS, CDR2 YFSETQ. This CDR3 spans 15 amino acids. CDR3 sequence reads: CASSLNRALQETQYF.

The genes are TRBV7-8 and TRBJ1-2. This CDR3 has 18 residues. Germline CDR1 is SGHVS and CDR2 is FQNEAQ. Here the CDR3 reads CASSSSGGYGKEDYGYTF.

The chain has TRBV9 and TRBJ1-1; TCRdb's assignment of TRBD1 cannot be checked, as there is no DNA. Germline V gives CDR1 SGDLS, CDR2 YYNGEE. The CDR3 extends over 16 amino acids. CDR3 sequence: CASSLGPFKGDTEAFF.

The rearrangement links TRBV12-3 or TRBV12-4 to TRBJ1-6. The CDR3 is 13 residues long. The CDR3 is CASSSWTDSPLHF.

The CDR3 is CASSQDWYGGVRDTQYF. The V call is TRBV4-3, the J call TRBJ2-3; checking the TCRdb D call of TRBD1 is not possible without DNA. Germline values: CDR1 LGHNA, CDR2 YSLEER. There are 17 residues in the CDR3.

The rearrangement uses TRBV6-5 and TRBJ2-7; TCRdb's D gene call, TRBD2, goes unchecked for lack of DNA. Germline CDR1 is MNHEY and CDR2 is SVGAGI. The CDR3 has 15 amino acids. CDR3 protein: CASRKTSGRRDEQYF.